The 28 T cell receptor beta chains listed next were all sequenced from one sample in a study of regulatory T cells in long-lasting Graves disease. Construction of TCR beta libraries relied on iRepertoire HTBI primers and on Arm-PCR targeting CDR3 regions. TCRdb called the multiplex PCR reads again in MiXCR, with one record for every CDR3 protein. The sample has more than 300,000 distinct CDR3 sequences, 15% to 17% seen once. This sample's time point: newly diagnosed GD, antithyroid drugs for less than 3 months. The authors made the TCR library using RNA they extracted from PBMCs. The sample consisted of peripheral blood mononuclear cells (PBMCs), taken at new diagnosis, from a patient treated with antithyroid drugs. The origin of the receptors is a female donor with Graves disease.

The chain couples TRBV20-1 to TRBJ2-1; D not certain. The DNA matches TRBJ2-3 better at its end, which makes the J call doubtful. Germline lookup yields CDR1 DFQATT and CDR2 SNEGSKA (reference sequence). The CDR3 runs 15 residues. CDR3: CSARDWGNGLDTQYF. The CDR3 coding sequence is TGCAGTGCTAGAGATTGGGGAAACGGTTTAGATACGCAGTATTTT.

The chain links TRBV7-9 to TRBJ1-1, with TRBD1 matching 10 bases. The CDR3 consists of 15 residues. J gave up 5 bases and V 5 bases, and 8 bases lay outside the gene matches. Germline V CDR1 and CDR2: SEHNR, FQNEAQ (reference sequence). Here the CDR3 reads CASSRRTGGGTEAFF. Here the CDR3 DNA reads TGTGCCAGCAGCAGAAGGACAGGGGGAGGGACTGAAGCTTTCTTT.

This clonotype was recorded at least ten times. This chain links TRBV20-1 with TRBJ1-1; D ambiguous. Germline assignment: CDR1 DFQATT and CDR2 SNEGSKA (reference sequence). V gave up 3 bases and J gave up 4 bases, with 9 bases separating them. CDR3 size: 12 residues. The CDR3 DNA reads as TGCAGTGCTAGTAGGCCACGCACTGAAGCTTTCTTT. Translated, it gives CSASRPRTEAFF.

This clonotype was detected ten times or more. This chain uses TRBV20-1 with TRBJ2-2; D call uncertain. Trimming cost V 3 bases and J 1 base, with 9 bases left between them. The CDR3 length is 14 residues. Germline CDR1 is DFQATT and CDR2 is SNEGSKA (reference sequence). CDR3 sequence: CSARKGLNTGELFF. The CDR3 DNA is TGCAGTGCTAGGAAAGGGTTGAACACCGGGGAGCTGTTTTTT.

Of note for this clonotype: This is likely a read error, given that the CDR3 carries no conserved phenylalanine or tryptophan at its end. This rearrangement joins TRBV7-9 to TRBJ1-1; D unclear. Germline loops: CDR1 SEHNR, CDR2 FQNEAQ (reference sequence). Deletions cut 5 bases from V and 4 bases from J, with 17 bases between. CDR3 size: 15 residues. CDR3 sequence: CASSPETVRPTEAFS. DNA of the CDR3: TGTGCCAGCAGCCCCGAGACCGTGCGGCCCACTGAAGCTTTCTCT.

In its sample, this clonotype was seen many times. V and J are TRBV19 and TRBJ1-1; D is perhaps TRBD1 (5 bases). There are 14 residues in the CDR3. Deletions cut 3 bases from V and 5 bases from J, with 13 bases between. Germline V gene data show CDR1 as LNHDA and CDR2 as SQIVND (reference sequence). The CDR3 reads CASSIRGERTEAFF. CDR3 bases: TGTGCCAGTAGTATTCGAGGGGAGCGAACTGAAGCTTTCTTT. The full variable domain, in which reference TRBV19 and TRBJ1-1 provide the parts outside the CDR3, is DGGITQSPKYLFRKEGQNVTLSCEQNLNHDAMYWYRQDPGQGLRLIYYSQIVNDFQKGDIAEGYSVSREKKESFPLTVTSAQKNPTAFYLCASSIRGERTEAFFGQGTRLTVV.

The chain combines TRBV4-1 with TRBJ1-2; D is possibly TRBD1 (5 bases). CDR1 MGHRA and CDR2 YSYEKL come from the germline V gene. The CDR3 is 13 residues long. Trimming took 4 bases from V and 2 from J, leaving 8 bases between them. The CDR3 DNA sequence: TGCGCCAGCAGCCGGACAAACAACTATGGCTACACCTTC. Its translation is CASSRTNNYGYTF.

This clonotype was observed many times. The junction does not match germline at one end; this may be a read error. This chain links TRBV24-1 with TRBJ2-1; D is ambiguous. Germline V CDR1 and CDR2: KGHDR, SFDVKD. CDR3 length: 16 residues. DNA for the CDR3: TGTGCCACCAGTGGGGTGGCGTGGGCCTCCAACAATGAGCAGTTCTTC. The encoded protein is CATSGVAWASNNEQFF.

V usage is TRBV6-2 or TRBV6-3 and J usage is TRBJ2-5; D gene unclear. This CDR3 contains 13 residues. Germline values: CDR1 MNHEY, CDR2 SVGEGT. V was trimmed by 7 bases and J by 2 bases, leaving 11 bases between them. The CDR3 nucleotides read TGTGCCAGCAAGGGCACGGCACAAGAGACCCAGTACTTC. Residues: CASKGTAQETQYF.

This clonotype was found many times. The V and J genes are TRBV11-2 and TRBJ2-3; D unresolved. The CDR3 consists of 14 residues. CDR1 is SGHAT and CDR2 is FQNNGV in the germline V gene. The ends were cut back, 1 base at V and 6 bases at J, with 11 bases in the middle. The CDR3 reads CASSLGRVSDTQYF. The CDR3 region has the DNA TGTGCCAGCAGCTTAGGACGGGTCTCCGATACGCAGTATTTT. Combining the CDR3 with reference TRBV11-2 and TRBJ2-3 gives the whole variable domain EAGVAQSPRYKIIEKRQSVAFWCNPISGHATLYWYQQILGQGPKLLIQFQNNGVVDDSQLPKDRFSAERLKGVDSTLKIQPAKLEDSAVYLCASSLGRVSDTQYFGPGTRLTVL.

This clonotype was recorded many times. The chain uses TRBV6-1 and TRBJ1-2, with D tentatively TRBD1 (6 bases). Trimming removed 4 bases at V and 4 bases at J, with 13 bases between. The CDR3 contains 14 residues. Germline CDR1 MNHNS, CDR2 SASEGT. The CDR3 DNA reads TGTGCCAGCAGTGCGGGGGGGGACATCTATGGCTACACCTTC. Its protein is CASSAGGDIYGYTF.

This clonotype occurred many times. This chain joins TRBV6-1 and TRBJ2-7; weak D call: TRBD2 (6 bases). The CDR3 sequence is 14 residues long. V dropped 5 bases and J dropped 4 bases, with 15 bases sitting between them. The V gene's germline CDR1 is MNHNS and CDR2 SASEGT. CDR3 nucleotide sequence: TGTGCCAGCAGTCCTGCTAGCGACCTATACGAGCAGTACTTC. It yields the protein CASSPASDLYEQYF.

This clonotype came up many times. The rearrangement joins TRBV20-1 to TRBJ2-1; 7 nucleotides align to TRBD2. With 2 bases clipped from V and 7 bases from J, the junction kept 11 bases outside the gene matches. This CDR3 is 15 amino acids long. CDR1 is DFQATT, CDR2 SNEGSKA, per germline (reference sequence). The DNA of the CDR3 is TGCAGTGCTAGATATAGCGGGCCTACCATTAATGAGCAGTTCTTC. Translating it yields CSARYSGPTINEQFF.

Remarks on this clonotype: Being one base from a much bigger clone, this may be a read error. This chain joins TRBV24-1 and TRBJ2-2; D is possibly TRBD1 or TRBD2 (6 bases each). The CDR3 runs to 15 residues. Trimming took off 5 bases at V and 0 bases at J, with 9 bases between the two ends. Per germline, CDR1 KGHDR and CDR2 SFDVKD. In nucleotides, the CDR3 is TGTGCCACCAGTGGGGGGGCTACGAACACCGGGGAGCTGTTTTTT. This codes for CATSGGATNTGELFF.

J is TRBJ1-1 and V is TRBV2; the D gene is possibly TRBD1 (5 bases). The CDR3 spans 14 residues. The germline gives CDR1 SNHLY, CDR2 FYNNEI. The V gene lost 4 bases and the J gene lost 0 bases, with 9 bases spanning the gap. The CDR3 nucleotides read TGTGCCAGCAGTGGGGGACGGTTGAACACTGAAGCTTTCTTT. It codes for CASSGGRLNTEAFF.

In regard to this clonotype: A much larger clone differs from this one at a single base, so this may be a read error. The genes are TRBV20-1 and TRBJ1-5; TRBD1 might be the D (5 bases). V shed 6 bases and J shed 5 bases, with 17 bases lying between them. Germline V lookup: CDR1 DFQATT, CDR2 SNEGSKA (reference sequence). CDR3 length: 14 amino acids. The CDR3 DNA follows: TGCAGTGCCACCCGGGACTGGGGTTATCAGCCCCAGCATTTT. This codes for CSATRDWGYQPQHF.

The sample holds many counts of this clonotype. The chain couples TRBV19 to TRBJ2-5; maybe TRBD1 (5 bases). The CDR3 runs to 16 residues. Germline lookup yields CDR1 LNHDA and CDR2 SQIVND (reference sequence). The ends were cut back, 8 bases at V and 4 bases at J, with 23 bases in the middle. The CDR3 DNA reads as TGTGCCAGTCGAAGAAGGTCAGGGCCCTCCGCAGAGACCCAGTACTTC. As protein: CASRRRSGPSAETQYF.

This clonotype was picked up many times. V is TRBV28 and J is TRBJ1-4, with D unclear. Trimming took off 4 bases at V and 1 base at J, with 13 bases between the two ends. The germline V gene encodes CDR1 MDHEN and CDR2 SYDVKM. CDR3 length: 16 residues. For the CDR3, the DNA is TGTGCCAGCAGTTCCATCGGGCTCGGAACTAATGAAAAACTGTTTTTT. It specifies CASSSIGLGTNEKLFF.

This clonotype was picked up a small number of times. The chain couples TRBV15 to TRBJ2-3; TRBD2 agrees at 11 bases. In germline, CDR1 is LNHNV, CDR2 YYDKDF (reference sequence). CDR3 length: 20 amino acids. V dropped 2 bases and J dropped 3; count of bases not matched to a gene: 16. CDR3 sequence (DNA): TGTGCCACCAGCAGATTTGGTTTCTCTAGCGGGAGGTTTGGAACAGATACGCAGTATTTT. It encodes CATSRFGFSSGRFGTDTQYF.

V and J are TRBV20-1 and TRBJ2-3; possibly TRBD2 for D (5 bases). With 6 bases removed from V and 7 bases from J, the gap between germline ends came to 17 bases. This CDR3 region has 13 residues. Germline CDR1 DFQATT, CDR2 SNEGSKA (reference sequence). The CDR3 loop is CSALYPLVNTQYF. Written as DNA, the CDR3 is TGCAGTGCCTTGTACCCACTAGTTAATACGCAGTATTTT.

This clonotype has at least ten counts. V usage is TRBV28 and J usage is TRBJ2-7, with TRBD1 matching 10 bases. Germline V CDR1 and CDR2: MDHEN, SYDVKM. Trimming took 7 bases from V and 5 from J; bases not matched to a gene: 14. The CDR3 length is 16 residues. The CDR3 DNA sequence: TGTGCCAGCAACTCCCCGGGGACAGGGGTTAAGGACGAGCAGTACTTC. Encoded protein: CASNSPGTGVKDEQYF.

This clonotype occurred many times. As DNA, the CDR3 is TGTGCCAGCAGTTTTGGGCAAGGAGCTTTCTTT. It specifies CASSFGQGAFF. The chain carries TRBV12-3 or TRBV12-4 and TRBJ1-1; D call uncertain. The V and J ends lost 3 bases and 10 bases respectively, with 9 bases between them. The CDR3 extends over 11 amino acids.

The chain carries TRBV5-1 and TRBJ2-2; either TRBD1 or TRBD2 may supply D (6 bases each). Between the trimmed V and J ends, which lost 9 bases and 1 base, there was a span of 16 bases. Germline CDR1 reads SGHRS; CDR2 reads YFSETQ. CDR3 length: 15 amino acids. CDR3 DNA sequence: TGCGCCACCTCCGTGGGGGGCCAGAACACCGGGGAGCTGTTTTTT. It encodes CATSVGGQNTGELFF. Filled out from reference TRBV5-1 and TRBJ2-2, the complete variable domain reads KAGVTQTPRYLIKTRGQQVTLSCSPISGHRSVSWYQQTPGQGLQFLFEYFSETQRNKGNFPGRFSGRQFSNSRSEMNVSTLELGDSALYLCATSVGGQNTGELFFGEGSRLTVL.

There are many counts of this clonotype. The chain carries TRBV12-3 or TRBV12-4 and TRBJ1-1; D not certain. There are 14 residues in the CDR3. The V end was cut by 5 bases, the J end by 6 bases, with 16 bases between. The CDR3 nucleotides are TGTGCCAGCAGTCTCACTTTCGATGGCGCTGAAGCTTTCTTT. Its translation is CASSLTFDGAEAFF.

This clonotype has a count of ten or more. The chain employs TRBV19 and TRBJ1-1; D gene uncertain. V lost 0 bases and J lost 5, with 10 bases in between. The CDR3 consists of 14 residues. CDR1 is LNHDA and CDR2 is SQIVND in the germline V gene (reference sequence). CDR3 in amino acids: CASSIEERGTEAFF. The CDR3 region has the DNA TGTGCCAGTAGTATAGAAGAGCGCGGGACTGAAGCTTTCTTT.

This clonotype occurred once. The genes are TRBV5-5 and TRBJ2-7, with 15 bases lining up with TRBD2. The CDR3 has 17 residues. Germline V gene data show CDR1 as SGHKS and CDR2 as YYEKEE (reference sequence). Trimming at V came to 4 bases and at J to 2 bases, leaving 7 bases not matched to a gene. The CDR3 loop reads CASSRGTSGRSPYEQYF. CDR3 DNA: TGTGCCAGCAGCCGAGGGACTAGCGGGAGGTCTCCCTACGAGCAGTACTTC.

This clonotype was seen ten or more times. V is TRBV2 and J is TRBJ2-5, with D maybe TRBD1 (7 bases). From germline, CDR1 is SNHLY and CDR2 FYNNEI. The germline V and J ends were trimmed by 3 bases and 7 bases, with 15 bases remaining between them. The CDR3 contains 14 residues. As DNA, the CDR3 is TGTGCCAGCAGTGATGGATGGCAGGGGGGGACCCAGTACTTC. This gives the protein CASSDGWQGGTQYF.

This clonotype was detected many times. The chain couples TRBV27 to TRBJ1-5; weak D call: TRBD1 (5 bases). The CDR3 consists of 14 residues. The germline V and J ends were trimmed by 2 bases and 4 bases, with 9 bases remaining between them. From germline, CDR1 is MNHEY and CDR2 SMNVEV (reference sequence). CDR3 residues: CASSLRGVNQPQHF. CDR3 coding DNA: TGTGCCAGCAGTTTACGAGGGGTTAATCAGCCCCAGCATTTT.